These T cell receptor beta chains were read from a single sample in a study of blood T cell repertoires in COVID-19. Repertoires were generated with immunoSEQ multiplex PCR, while TCRdb's copy carries only in-frame clones and drops some. The sample has roughly 160,000 clones, around 90% seen once. Sequencing was performed on peripheral blood. The receptors come from a man in his fifties or sixties with COVID-19, enrolled during active disease. Each CDR3 is given with its conserved first and last residue. Each record gives: V gene, J gene, CDR3 length, CDR3 protein.

TRBV7-9	TRBJ1-6	15	CAGQGLGTQNSPLHF
TRBV19	TRBJ1-5	16	CASTPGTKGGNQPQHF
TRBV19	TRBJ2-2	14	CASSIDNRGSELFF
TRBV7-9	TRBJ2-7	15	CASSSTSDLSYEQYF
TRBV9	TRBJ2-1	17	CASSGARTSGIYNEQFF
TRBV15	TRBJ2-1	19	CATSRNLGLAGPSYNEQFF
TRBV18	TRBJ2-1	14	CASSPSRLVDEQFF
TRBV11-3	TRBJ2-3	17	CASSLRAGDRSTDTQYF
TRBV4-1	TRBJ1-1	15	CASSQEQHLNTEAFF
TRBV7-2	TRBJ2-5	13	CASSRDSWETQYF
TRBV18	TRBJ1-1	13	CASSPAMNTEAFF
TRBV12-5	TRBJ1-4	15	CASALPGQGGEKLFF
TRBV12-3/TRBV12-4	TRBJ1-1	11	CASSFSTEAFF
TRBV2	TRBJ1-4	13	CASSGAGKEKLFF
TRBV4-3	TRBJ2-1	15	CASSQVLGQANEQFF
TRBV30	TRBJ2-1	15	CAWTAHGGSYNEQFF
TRBV19	TRBJ1-5	17	CASSIGGFRQPNQPQHF
TRBV7-6	TRBJ1-2	15	CASSPGQAFNYGYTF
TRBV9	TRBJ1-6	15	CASSGRQGANSPLHF
TRBV5-4	TRBJ2-2	15	CASSFNGRGSGELFF
TRBV5-4	TRBJ2-5	14	CASSLGRGQETQYF
TRBV7-9	TRBJ2-3	16	CASSLGRGKGTDTQYF
TRBV11-2	TRBJ2-5	10	CASSFKTQYF
TRBV6-2/TRBV6-3	TRBJ2-7	15	CASSLWGGRDYEQYF
TRBV5-8	TRBJ1-5	15	CASSRDGYSNQPQHF
TRBV3-1/TRBV3-2	TRBJ2-7	15	CASSQSLLMSYEQYF
TRBV19	TRBJ2-2	14	CASSIGQAAGELFF
TRBV7-8	TRBJ1-1	15	CASSLATGGSTEAFF
TRBV6-5	TRBJ1-2	13	CASNVGGADGYTF
TRBV6-5	TRBJ2-1	15	CASSPGLAGKDEQFF
TRBV24-1	TRBJ2-3	13	CATKAWSADTQYF
TRBV28	TRBJ2-7	13	CASSLQGTYEQYF
TRBV6-5	TRBJ1-4	15	CASSRGGARVEKLFF
TRBV24-1	TRBJ2-5	15	CATSDPGTGQETQYF
TRBV5-6	TRBJ2-7	14	CASSLGQSSYEQYF
TRBV18	TRBJ1-1	13	CASSTQGGTEAFF
TRBV11-2	TRBJ1-4	16	CASSSRRGATNEKLFF
TRBV5-1	TRBJ2-3	11	CASANTDTQYF
TRBV28	TRBJ1-2	13	CASSPDTRYGYTF
TRBV5-1	TRBJ1-2	12	CASSVTGDGYTF
TRBV5-6	TRBJ2-1	17	CASSPHPASTGDNEQFF
TRBV27	TRBJ1-2	13	CASSSNRNYGYTF
TRBV5-6	TRBJ1-3	14	CASSLGQGYNTIYF
TRBV5-1	TRBJ2-3	18	CASRLPGLAGGSTDTQYF
TRBV7-2	TRBJ2-3	17	CASSPLPGQPVADTQYF
TRBV21-1	TRBJ2-1	20	CASSKIWLSDREVMNNEQFF
TRBV11-3	TRBJ2-7	12	CASSLDEGEQYF
TRBV2	TRBJ1-5	15	CASGGPRGGNQPQHF
TRBV12-3/TRBV12-4	TRBJ1-1	11	CASRDRFEAFF
TRBV11-3	TRBJ2-1	15	CASSPPGGARNEQFF